Below, one T cell receptor beta chain is given with its context. The data derive from a study of low-dose radiotherapy and immunotherapy resistance in tumors. First-strand cDNA used TRAV- and TRBV-specific primers, covering alpha and beta chains. TCR amplification involved around 22 PCR cycles with a constant-region primer and V-primer adapter. TCRdb called the reads again in MiXCR, with one record for every CDR3 protein. The sample lists about 18,000 distinct CDR3 sequences, around 70% seen once, with under 6.5% in the top ten. The CDR3 covers 15 residues. V dropped 5 bases and J dropped 0 bases, with 10 bases sitting between them.

The sequence was collected from a human donor with advanced metastatic prostate, ovarian, gallbladder or colorectal cancer (not recorded which). This table probably holds off-target reads from a library built for another chain. V and J are TRBV12-3 or TRBV12-4 and TRBJ2-2; no firm D call. This CDR3 reads CASSRSYANTGELFF. The CDR3 DNA sequence: TGTGCCAGCAGTCGCAGTTACGCGAACACCGGGGAGCTGTTTTTT.